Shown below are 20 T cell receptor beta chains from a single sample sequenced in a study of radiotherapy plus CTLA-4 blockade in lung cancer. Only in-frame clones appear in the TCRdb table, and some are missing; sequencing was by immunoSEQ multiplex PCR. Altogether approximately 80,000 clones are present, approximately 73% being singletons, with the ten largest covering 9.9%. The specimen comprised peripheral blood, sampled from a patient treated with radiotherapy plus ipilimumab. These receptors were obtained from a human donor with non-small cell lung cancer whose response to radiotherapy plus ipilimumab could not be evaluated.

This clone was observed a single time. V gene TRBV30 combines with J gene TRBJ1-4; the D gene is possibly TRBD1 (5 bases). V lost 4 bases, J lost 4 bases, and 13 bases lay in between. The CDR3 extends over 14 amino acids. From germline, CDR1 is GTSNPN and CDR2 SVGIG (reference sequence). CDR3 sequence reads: CAWMIGTDNEKLFF. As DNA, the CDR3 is TGTGCCTGGATGATCGGGACTGATAATGAAAAACTGTTTTTT.

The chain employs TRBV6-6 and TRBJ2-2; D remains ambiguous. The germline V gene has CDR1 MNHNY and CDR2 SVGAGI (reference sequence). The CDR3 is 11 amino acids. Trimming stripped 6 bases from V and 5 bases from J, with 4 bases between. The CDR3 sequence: CASRETGELFF. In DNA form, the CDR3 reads TGTGCCAGCAGAGAGACCGGGGAGCTGTTTTTT.

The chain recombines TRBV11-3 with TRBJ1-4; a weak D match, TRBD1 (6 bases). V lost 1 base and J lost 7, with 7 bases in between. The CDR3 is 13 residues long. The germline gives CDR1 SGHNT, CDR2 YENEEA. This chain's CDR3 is CASSLGTAEKLFF. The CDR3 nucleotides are TGTGCCAGCAGCTTAGGGACAGCTGAAAAACTGTTTTTT.

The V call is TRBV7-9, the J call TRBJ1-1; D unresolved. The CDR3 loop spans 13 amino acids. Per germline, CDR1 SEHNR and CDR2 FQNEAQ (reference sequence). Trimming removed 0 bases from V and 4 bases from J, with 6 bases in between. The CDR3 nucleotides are TGTGCCAGCAGCTTAGCCGCAGTCACTGAAGCTTTCTTT. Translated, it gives CASSLAAVTEAFF.

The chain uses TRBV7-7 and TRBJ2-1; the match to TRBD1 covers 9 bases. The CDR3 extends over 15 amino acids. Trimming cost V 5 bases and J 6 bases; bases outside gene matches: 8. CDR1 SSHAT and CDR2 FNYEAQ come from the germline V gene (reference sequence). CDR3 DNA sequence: TGTGCCAGCAGCCCAGCCGGGACAGGGACCAATGAGCAGTTCTTC. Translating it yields CASSPAGTGTNEQFF.

For the CDR3, the DNA is TGTGCCAGCAGTGAGGTGGCCTGGGGCCCCATTCAAGGGGAGACCCAGTACTTC. Protein: CASSEVAWGPIQGETQYF. V gene TRBV25-1 combines with J gene TRBJ2-5; possibly TRBD1 for D (5 bases). The CDR3 covers 18 residues. V lost 3 bases and J 5 bases, leaving 25 bases between the germline ends. From germline, CDR1 is MGHDK and CDR2 SYGVNS.

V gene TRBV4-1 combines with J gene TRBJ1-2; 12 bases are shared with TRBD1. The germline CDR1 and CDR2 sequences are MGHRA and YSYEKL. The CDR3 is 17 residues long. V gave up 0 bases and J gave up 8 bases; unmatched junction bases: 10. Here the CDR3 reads CASSQDSPGQGALGYTF. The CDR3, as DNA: TGCGCCAGCAGCCAAGATTCCCCGGGACAGGGGGCGTTAGGCTACACCTTC.

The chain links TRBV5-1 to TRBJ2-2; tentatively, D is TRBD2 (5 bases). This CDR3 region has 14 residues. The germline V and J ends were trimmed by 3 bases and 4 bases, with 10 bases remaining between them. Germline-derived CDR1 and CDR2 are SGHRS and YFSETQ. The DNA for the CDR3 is TGCGCCAGCAGCTCCGACGGAGGCACCGGGGAGCTGTTTTTT. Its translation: CASSSDGGTGELFF.

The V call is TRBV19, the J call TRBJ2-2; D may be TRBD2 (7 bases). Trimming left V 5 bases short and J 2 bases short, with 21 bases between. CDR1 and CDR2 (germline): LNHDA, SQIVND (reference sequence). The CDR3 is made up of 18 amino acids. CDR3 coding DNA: TGTGCCAGTAGTCCTAGGGGGGGCCCCGATCCAAACACCGGGGAGCTGTTTTTT. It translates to CASSPRGGPDPNTGELFF.

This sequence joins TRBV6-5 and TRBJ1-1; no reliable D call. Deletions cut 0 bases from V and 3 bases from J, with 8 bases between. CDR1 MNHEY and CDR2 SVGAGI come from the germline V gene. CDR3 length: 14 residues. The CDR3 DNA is TGTGCCAGCAGTTACTCGGCGGGCTACACTGAAGCTTTCTTT. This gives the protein CASSYSAGYTEAFF.

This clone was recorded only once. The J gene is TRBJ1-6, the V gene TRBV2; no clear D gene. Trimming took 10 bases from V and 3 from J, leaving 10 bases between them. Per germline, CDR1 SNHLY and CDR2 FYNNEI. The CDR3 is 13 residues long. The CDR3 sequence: CATERNYNSPLHF. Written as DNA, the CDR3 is TGTGCCACCGAGAGGAACTATAATTCACCCCTCCACTTT. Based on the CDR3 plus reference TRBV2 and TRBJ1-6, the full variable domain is EPEVTQTPSHQVTQMGQEVILRCVPISNHLYFYWYRQILGQKVEFLVSFYNNEISEKSEIFDDQFSVERPDGSNFTLKIRSTKLEDSAMYFCATERNYNSPLHFGNGTRLTVT.

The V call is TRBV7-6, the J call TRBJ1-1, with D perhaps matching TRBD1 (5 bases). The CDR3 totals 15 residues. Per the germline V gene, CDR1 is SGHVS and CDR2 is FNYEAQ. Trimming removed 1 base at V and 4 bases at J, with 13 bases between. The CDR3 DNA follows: TGTGCCAGCAGCTTAGTTACGGGGGGGAGCACTGAAGCTTTCTTT. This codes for CASSLVTGGSTEAFF.

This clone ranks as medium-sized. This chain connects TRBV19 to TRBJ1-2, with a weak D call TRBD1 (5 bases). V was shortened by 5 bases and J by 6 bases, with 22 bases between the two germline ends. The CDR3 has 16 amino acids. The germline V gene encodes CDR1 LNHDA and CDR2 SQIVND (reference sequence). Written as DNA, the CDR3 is TGTGCCAGTAGTTGGGCAAGGCCGGGGGGAAAGAATGGCTACACCTTC. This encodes CASSWARPGGKNGYTF.

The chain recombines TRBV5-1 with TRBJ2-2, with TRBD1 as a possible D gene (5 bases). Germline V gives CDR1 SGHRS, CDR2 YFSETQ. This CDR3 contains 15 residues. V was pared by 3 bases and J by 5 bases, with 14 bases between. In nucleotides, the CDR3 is TGCGCCAGCAGCTCCTCGACAGAACCTACCGGGGAGCTGTTTTTT. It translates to CASSSSTEPTGELFF.

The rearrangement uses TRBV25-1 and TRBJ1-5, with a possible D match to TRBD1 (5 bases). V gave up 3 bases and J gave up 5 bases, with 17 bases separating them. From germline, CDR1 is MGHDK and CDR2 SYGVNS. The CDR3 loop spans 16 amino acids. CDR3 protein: CASSDDGGRWDQPQHF. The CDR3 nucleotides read TGTGCCAGCAGTGACGACGGGGGACGTTGGGATCAGCCCCAGCATTTT.

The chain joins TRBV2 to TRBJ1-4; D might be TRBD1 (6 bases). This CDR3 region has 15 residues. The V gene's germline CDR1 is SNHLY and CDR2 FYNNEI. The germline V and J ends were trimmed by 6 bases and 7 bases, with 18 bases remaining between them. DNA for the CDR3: TGTGCCAGCAGGACCGACAGGTCGGGGCCTGAAAAACTGTTTTTT. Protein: CASRTDRSGPEKLFF.

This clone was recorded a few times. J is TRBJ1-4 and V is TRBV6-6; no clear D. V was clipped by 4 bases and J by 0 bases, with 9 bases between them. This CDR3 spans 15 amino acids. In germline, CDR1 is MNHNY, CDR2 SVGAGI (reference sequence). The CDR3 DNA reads TGTGCCAGCAGTTTCCTAAATCCAACTAATGAAAAACTGTTTTTT. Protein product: CASSFLNPTNEKLFF.

The CDR3 region is CASSLGTSGAYEQYF. In DNA form, the CDR3 reads TGTGCCAGCAGCTTGGGGACTAGCGGGGCCTACGAGCAGTACTTC. J is TRBJ2-7 and V is TRBV5-4; TRBD2 agrees at 12 bases. This CDR3 is 15 amino acids long. CDR1 is SGHNT, CDR2 YYREEE, per germline (reference sequence). V dropped 0 bases and J dropped 2; count of bases not matched to a gene: 0.

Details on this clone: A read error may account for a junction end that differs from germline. In DNA form, the CDR3 reads TGTGCCAGCAGCCCGGAGACTAGCGTAATCAGACACTACGAGCGGTACTTC. Protein product: CASSPETSVIRHYERYF. The genes are TRBV5-5 and TRBJ2-7; TRBD2 matches 8 bases. Germline CDR1 SGHKS, CDR2 YYEKEE (reference sequence). The CDR3 extends over 17 amino acids.

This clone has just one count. CDR3 sequence (DNA): TGTGCCAGCAGCCAACATGGGCAGTTCTATGGCTACACCTTC. This codes for CASSQHGQFYGYTF. The rearrangement uses TRBV6-1 and TRBJ1-2; D remains ambiguous. The CDR3 length is 14 residues. CDR1 is MNHNS and CDR2 is SASEGT in the germline V gene. Trimming cost V 6 bases and J 4 bases, with 15 bases left between them.